This TCR beta chain was captured in a study of T cell repertoires in cytomegalovirus infection. Study at large: The authors used CMV epitopes that were HLA-C-restricted (recently identified) and HLA-B-restricted (well studied). Indications came from public TCR beta signatures; they pointed to CMV infection and to a matching HLA type. General observations from the study: Cumulated frequencies of public TCR beta families served to identify carriers of CMV plus the relevant HLA. Across the ex vivo response, the dominant clonotypes were HLA-C-restricted CMV-specific TCR beta clonotypes.

Germline CDR1 SEHNR, CDR2 FQNEAQ (reference sequence). The CDR3 covers 16 residues. Germline trimming cut 4 bases from V and 1 base from J; bases unmatched to any gene: 7. In the case of this clonotype: Its antigen is not known.

TCRdb processed the reads anew with MiXCR; each CDR3 protein has one entry. The sample gives approximately 1,000,000 distinct CDR3 sequences, approximately 31% of which show up once; around an eighth is in the top ten. The material was cultured CD8+ T cells from PBMCs, obtained from culture after CMV antigen stimulation. The TCR sequence derives from a human donor in good health (CMV status not recorded). Some clones in this sample may be carry-over from other donors' samples. The chain carries TRBV7-9 and TRBJ1-1; TRBD1 matches at 9 bases. CDR3 in DNA: TGTGCCAGCAGCTCCCGGGACAGGGAGGAGAACACTGAAGCTTTCTTT. Translating gives CASSSRDREENTEAFF.